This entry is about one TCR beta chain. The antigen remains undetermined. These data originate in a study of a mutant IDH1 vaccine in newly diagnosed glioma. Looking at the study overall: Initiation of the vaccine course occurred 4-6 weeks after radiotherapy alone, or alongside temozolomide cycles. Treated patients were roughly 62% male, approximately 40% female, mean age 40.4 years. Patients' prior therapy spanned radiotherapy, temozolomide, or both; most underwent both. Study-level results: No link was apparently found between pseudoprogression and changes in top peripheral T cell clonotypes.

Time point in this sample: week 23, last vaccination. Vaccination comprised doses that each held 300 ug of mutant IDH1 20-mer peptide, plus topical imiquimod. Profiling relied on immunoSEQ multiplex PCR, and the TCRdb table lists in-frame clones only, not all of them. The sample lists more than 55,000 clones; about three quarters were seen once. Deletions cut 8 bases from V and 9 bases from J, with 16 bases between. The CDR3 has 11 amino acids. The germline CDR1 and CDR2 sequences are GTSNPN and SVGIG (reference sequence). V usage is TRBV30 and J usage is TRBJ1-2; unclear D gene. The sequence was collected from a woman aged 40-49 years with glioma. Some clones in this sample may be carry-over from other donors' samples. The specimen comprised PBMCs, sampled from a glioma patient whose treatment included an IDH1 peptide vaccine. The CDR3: CASGRPPSYTF. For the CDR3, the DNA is TGTGCCAGTGGACGGCCGCCGAGCTACACCTTC.